This T cell receptor beta chain was recorded in a study of T cells in narcolepsy. Study-wide background: Patients with NT1 or NT2 and healthy control donors were enrolled. Study findings and constraints: No autoreactive T cell clone sequences appeared in some memory CD4+ repertoires. Comparing one patient's CSF and blood CD4+ clonotypes highlighted HCRT- and TRIB2-specific autoreactive clonotypes. Autoreactive clonotypes reportedly recurred in blood of same and different patients, not controls.

Assay: immunoSEQ multiplex PCR; the TCRdb copy retains only in-frame clones and omits some. Seen here are around 30,000 clones, roughly 78% observed once, and the top ten hold 1.2%. Remarks on this clone: The antigen is undetermined.

The CDR3 extends over 15 amino acids. The V end lost 0 bases, the J end lost 2 bases, and 10 bases lay between the germline ends. CDR1 is SGHTS and CDR2 is YDEGEE in the germline V gene. The genes are TRBV5-8 and TRBJ2-3, with a weak D call TRBD2 (5 bases). The origin of this receptor is a human donor with narcolepsy. Sequenced sample: CD45RA- memory CD4+ T cells from PBMCs. The CDR3 DNA reads TGTGCCAGCAGCTTGGTGCAGAGGGACACAGATACGCAGTATTTT. Protein: CASSLVQRDTDTQYF.